These 23 T cell receptor beta chains were all obtained from the same sample, sequenced in a study of cytomegalovirus exposure and HLA in healthy donors. Assay used: immunoSEQ multiplex PCR; TCRdb lists only in-frame clones, some missing. Of more than 60,000 clones detected, around 97% appear once; the ten largest clones hold 1.5% to 2%. Sample: PBMCs. Source of these receptors: a young woman in good health and CMV-seropositive.

The chain has TRBV27 and TRBJ2-7; perhaps TRBD1 as D (7 bases). This CDR3 comprises 12 residues. V dropped 5 bases and J dropped 5 bases, with 10 bases sitting between them. Looked up from germline, CDR1 is MNHEY and CDR2 is SMNVEV (reference sequence). The CDR3 sequence is CASSQGGHEQYF. Written as DNA, the CDR3 is TGTGCCAGCAGTCAGGGGGGCCACGAGCAGTACTTC.

The rearrangement uses TRBV9 and TRBJ2-3, with D possibly matching TRBD1 (5 bases). Trimming took off 4 bases at V and 0 bases at J, with 9 bases between the two ends. Germline CDR1 and CDR2: SGDLS and YYNGEE. CDR3 length: 14 residues. CDR3 in amino acids: CASSPRQSTDTQYF. CDR3 coding DNA: TGTGCCAGCAGCCCCCGACAGAGCACAGATACGCAGTATTTT.

V usage is TRBV7-9 and J usage is TRBJ2-2, with TRBD1 as a possible D gene (5 bases). The germline CDR1 and CDR2 sequences are SEHNR and FQNEAQ (reference sequence). V was pared by 5 bases and J by 2 bases, with 15 bases between. The CDR3 consists of 16 residues. This chain's CDR3 is CASSPEGVLNTGELFF. The CDR3 nucleotides are TGTGCCAGCAGCCCAGAAGGGGTATTAAACACCGGGGAGCTGTTTTTT.

This clone showed up just once. This sequence is one base from a far larger clone and is likely a read error. The J gene is TRBJ2-7, the V gene TRBV28, with 7 bases fitting TRBD2. CDR1 is MDHEN and CDR2 is SYDVKM in the germline V gene. The CDR3 is 12 residues long. The V gene end was trimmed by 4 bases and the J gene end by 5 bases; junction bases not matched to a gene: 2. The CDR3 loop is CASSSTSDEQYF. CDR3 nucleotides: TGTGCCAGCAGTTCCACTAGCGACGAGCAGTACTTC.

This rearrangement joins TRBV10-2 to TRBJ1-1; TRBD1 agrees at 10 bases. CDR1 WSHSY and CDR2 SAAADI come from the germline V gene. There are 15 residues in the CDR3. J gave up 2 bases and V 6 bases, and 6 bases lay outside the gene matches. DNA of the CDR3: TGCGCCAGCAGGGGCCGGGACAGGGGCAACACTGAAGCTTTCTTT. It encodes CASRGRDRGNTEAFF.

CDR3 in amino acids: CASRLAGVNEQFF. CDR3 sequence (DNA): TGTGCCAGCAGACTAGCGGGAGTAAATGAGCAGTTCTTC. The chain couples TRBV28 to TRBJ2-1; 11 bases match TRBD2. This CDR3 has 13 amino acids. Trimming at V came to 6 bases and at J to 7 bases, leaving 2 bases not matched to a gene. CDR1 is MDHEN and CDR2 is SYDVKM in the germline V gene.

The chain combines TRBV9 with TRBJ2-7, with a tentative D call TRBD2 (5 bases). Deletions cut 4 bases from V and 2 bases from J, with 13 bases between. Looked up from germline, CDR1 is SGDLS and CDR2 is YYNGEE. The CDR3 has 14 amino acids. CDR3 nucleotides: TGTGCCAGCAGCCCATCGACCGGGACCTACGAGCAGTACTTC. Translation gives CASSPSTGTYEQYF.

The chain employs TRBV29-1 and TRBJ1-2; D gene uncertain. V was cut by 1 base and J by 9 bases, with 12 bases left in between. The CDR3 has 12 residues. Germline V gene sequence: CDR1 SQVTM, CDR2 ANQGSEA. The CDR3 spells CSVEGHQRRYTF. The DNA of the CDR3 is TGCAGCGTTGAAGGGCACCAGCGACGCTACACCTTC.

J is TRBJ2-3 and V is TRBV18; D is uncertain. Germline V CDR1 and CDR2: KGHSH, LQKENI. Between the trimmed V and J ends, which lost 2 bases and 2 bases, there was a span of 5 bases. The CDR3 contains 13 residues. CDR3: CASSPELTDTQYF. Here the CDR3 DNA reads TGTGCCAGCTCACCAGAACTCACAGATACGCAGTATTTT.

Written as DNA, the CDR3 is TGTGCCAGCAGTTATATACAGGGGGTTCTTTACGAGCAGTACTTC. Its protein product is CASSYIQGVLYEQYF. The gene calls are TRBV27 and TRBJ2-7; 8 bases fit TRBD1. The CDR3 covers 15 residues. V trimming: 4 bases; J trimming: 4 bases; junction bases outside the gene matches: 9. Germline loops: CDR1 MNHEY, CDR2 SMNVEV (reference sequence).

The chain carries TRBV18 and TRBJ2-7, with TRBD2 matching over 11 bases. CDR1 is KGHSH and CDR2 is LQKENI in the germline V gene. Trimming cost V 4 bases and J 6 bases; bases outside gene matches: 11. The CDR3 length is 16 residues. Here the CDR3 DNA reads TGTGCCAGCTCACTGACTAGCGGGACTTCTTCGGGCGAGCAGTACTTC. Translating gives CASSLTSGTSSGEQYF.

V gene TRBV28 combines with J gene TRBJ2-7; TRBD2 aligns across 12 bases. Germline CDR1 MDHEN, CDR2 SYDVKM. J gave up 4 bases and V 6 bases, and 7 bases lay outside the gene matches. This CDR3 is built from 15 residues. The CDR3 DNA reads TGTGCCAGCAGCCCGGGACTAGCGGGTAATTACGAGCAGTACTTC. This sequence encodes CASSPGLAGNYEQYF. The entire variable domain, with the rest obtained from reference TRBV28 and TRBJ2-7, is as follows: DVKVTQSSRYLVKRTGEKVFLECVQDMDHENMFWYRQDPGLGLRLIYFSYDVKMKEKGDIPEGYSVSREKKERFSLILESASTNQTSMYLCASSPGLAGNYEQYFGPGTRLTVT.

V and J are TRBV25-1 and TRBJ1-2; TRBD1 matches at 8 bases. With V trimmed by 5 bases and J by 0 bases, 5 bases remained unmatched. This CDR3 comprises 15 residues. Germline V gives CDR1 MGHDK, CDR2 SYGVNS. The CDR3 spells CASSIQGAANYGYTF. In nucleotides, the CDR3 is TGTGCCAGCAGTATTCAGGGGGCCGCTAACTATGGCTACACCTTC.

V is TRBV27 and J is TRBJ2-5, with a possible D match to TRBD2 (6 bases). CDR3 length equals 15 residues. The germline V gene encodes CDR1 MNHEY and CDR2 SMNVEV (reference sequence). The V end was cut by 6 bases, the J end by 3 bases, with 17 bases between. The CDR3 DNA reads as TGTGCCAGCAGACCCGGCGGGACTCCGGAAGAGACCCAGTACTTC. Translated: CASRPGGTPEETQYF.

The rearrangement uses TRBV27 and TRBJ1-5, with D possibly matching TRBD1 (5 bases). The V gene lost 3 bases and the J gene lost 5 bases, with 14 bases spanning the gap. This CDR3 has 15 residues. The germline V gene has CDR1 MNHEY and CDR2 SMNVEV (reference sequence). The CDR3 reads CASSLRQGTHQPQHF. CDR3 nucleotides: TGTGCCAGCAGTTTGAGGCAGGGAACGCATCAGCCCCAGCATTTT.

This chain joins TRBV28 and TRBJ2-7, with D possibly matching TRBD2 (5 bases). This CDR3 is built from 16 residues. Trimming stripped 4 bases from V and 0 bases from J, with 16 bases between. The germline CDR1 and CDR2 sequences are MDHEN and SYDVKM. The CDR3 loop reads CASSSGPGLSSYEQYF. The CDR3 nucleotides read TGTGCCAGCAGTTCCGGTCCAGGACTGAGCTCCTACGAGCAGTACTTC.

The chain has TRBV5-1 and TRBJ2-7, with 10 nucleotides matching TRBD2. V shed 0 bases, J shed 2 bases, and the junction held 14 bases outside the gene matches. CDR1 SGHRS and CDR2 YFSETQ come from the germline V gene. The CDR3 covers 19 residues. DNA for the CDR3: TGCGCCAGCAGCTTGGCTAGGAGTACTACTAGCGGGAATACCTACGAGCAGTACTTC. The encoded protein is CASSLARSTTSGNTYEQYF.

The rearrangement uses TRBV27 and TRBJ2-1, with a tentative D call TRBD1 (5 bases). This CDR3 spans 15 amino acids. Germline V gene lookup returns CDR1 MNHEY and CDR2 SMNVEV (reference sequence). The ends were cut back, 8 bases at V and 0 bases at J, with 14 bases in the middle. The CDR3 sequence: CASHSRASSYNEQFF. The CDR3 DNA is TGTGCCAGCCATAGCAGGGCGAGCTCCTACAATGAGCAGTTCTTC.

V is TRBV6-1 and J is TRBJ2-7, with 11 nucleotides matching TRBD1. This CDR3 is built from 14 residues. Germline lookup yields CDR1 MNHNS and CDR2 SASEGT. The V segment lost 8 bases and the J segment 1 base; nucleotides outside the gene matches: 4. The CDR3 loop is CASSGTGGSYEQYF. DNA for the CDR3: TGTGCCAGCTCCGGGACAGGGGGTTCCTACGAGCAGTACTTC.

This clone was counted once. The chain employs TRBV10-3 and TRBJ1-4; D is ambiguous. Germline CDR1 ENHRY, CDR2 SYGVKD. The CDR3 consists of 14 residues. With 0 bases removed from V and 6 bases from J, the gap between germline ends came to 8 bases. In nucleotides, the CDR3 is TGTGCCATCAGTGAGTCGGTTAGATATGAAAAACTGTTTTTT. Amino acids: CAISESVRYEKLFF.

The chain recombines TRBV28 with TRBJ2-2, with 11 positions matching TRBD2. The length of the CDR3 is 23 residues. V lost 1 base and J lost 1; bases outside the gene matches: 20. From germline, CDR1 is MDHEN and CDR2 SYDVKM. The CDR3 nucleotides are TGTGCCAGCAGTTTATTTTCGTGGCTACCGGGACTAGCGGCCCATGAGAACACCGGGGAGCTGTTTTTT. Its protein is CASSLFSWLPGLAAHENTGELFF.

This sequence joins TRBV29-1 and TRBJ2-6, with TRBD1 as a possible D gene (5 bases). Between the trimmed V and J ends, which lost 6 bases and 0 bases, there was a span of 9 bases. From germline, CDR1 is SQVTM and CDR2 ANQGSEA. CDR3 size: 14 residues. As DNA, the CDR3 is TGCAGCGTGACCGACAGCTCTGGGGCCAACGTCCTGACTTTC. It encodes CSVTDSSGANVLTF.

The gene calls are TRBV5-5 and TRBJ1-5, with D possibly being TRBD1 (5 bases). Germline V lookup: CDR1 SGHKS, CDR2 YYEKEE (reference sequence). The CDR3 has 14 amino acids. Trimming stripped 5 bases from V and 9 bases from J, with 18 bases between. Here the CDR3 reads CASRTVVLCPPQHF. The CDR3 bases are TGTGCCAGCAGGACAGTCGTACTTTGTCCGCCCCAGCATTTT. Complete variable domain (other parts from reference TRBV5-5 and TRBJ1-5): DAGVTQSPTHLIKTRGQQVTLRCSPISGHKSVSWYQQVLGQGPQFIFQYYEKEERGRGNFPDRFSARQFPNYSSELNVNALLLGDSALYLCASRTVVLCPPQHFGDGTRLSIL.